This T cell receptor beta chain was identified during a study of cytomegalovirus exposure and HLA in healthy donors. Study-wide results and caveats: Rarity marked most TCR sequences, yet some public TCRs occurred in many donors.

This CDR3 contains 16 residues. With V trimmed by 0 bases and J by 3 bases, 3 bases remained unmatched. CDR1 and CDR2 from the germline V gene are SGHNT and YYREEE (reference sequence). The study ran its PCR with 60 Vbeta and 13 Jbeta primers. The table came from immunoSEQ multiplex PCR; TCRdb's copy has only in-frame clones and leaves some out. This table holds some 180,000 clones, over 65% found once. This clone was recorded once. Antigen: not known. Sequenced material: PBMCs. The chain has TRBV5-4 and TRBJ2-1; 10 nucleotides line up with TRBD2. The TCR originated in a man aged 35 to 55 in good health and CMV-seropositive. This chain's CDR3 is CASSLGGLANYNEQFF. CDR3 DNA sequence: TGTGCCAGCAGCTTGGGGGGACTAGCGAACTACAATGAGCAGTTCTTC.